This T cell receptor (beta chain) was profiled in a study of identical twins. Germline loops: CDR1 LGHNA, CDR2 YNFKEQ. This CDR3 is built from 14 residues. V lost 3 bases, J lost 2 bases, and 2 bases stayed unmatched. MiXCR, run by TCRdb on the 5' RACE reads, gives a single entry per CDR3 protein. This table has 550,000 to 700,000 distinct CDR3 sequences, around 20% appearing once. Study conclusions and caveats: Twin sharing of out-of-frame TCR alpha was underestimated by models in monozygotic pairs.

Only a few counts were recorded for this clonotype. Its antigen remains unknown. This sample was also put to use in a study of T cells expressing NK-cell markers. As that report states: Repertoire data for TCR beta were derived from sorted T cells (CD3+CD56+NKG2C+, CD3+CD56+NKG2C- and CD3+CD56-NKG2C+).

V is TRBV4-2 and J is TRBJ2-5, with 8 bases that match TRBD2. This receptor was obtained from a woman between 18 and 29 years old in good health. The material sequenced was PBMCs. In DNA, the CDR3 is TGTGCCAGCAGCCAGTCGGGGGGGCAAGAGACCCAGTACTTC. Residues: CASSQSGGQETQYF.